The next 19 T cell receptor beta chains were all read from a single sample in a study of Ad26.COV2.S vaccination and SARS-CoV-2 variants (dated by TCRdb to the early 2020s). Preparation of the library involved the immunoSEQ multiplex PCR assay. TCRdb stores this immuneACCESS table with in-frame sequences only. Part of the clones is absent; in the studies checked, under half of the shortfall reflects unresolved V genes, and no reason is known for the rest. The sample table contains some 520,000 clones; only one count was recorded for 87% of them. 9.5% to 15% of the sample comes from the top ten. Explained via the paper, the treatment or condition label denotes: 15 to 20 received Ad26.COV2.S at low or high dose, single or two shots; several received placebo; per-sample allocation not given. Repertoires of vaccine and placebo recipients were sequenced from samples collected on day 63 after the first injection.

Here the sequenced sample was peripheral blood, taken in a trial of Ad26.COV2.S vaccine versus placebo. These receptors were taken from a person aged 18 to 59 who received the Ad26.COV2.S COVID-19 vaccine or a placebo.

This clone is a singleton in its sample. The chain is built from TRBV30 and TRBJ1-3; D gene unclear. V gave up 4 bases and J gave up 0 bases, with 16 bases separating them. From germline, CDR1 is GTSNPN and CDR2 SVGIG (reference sequence). The CDR3 is 16 amino acids. The CDR3 loop is CAWTPPLRSSGNTIYF. CDR3 bases: TGTGCCTGGACCCCCCCATTGCGAAGCTCTGGAAACACCATATATTTT.

The chain recombines TRBV5-1 with TRBJ1-2; D gene unclear. The germline V and J ends were trimmed by 4 bases and 7 bases, with 17 bases remaining between them. The CDR3 loop spans 14 amino acids. The germline CDR1 and CDR2 sequences are SGHRS and YFSETQ. The CDR3 region has the DNA TGCGCCAGCAGCCCCGGGCCGGTACGGGGTGGCTACACCTTC. Its protein is CASSPGPVRGGYTF.

This clone has just one count. The chain employs TRBV4-3 and TRBJ1-2; D is unclear. Germline loops: CDR1 LGHNA, CDR2 YSLEER. V lost 1 base to trimming and J lost 5 bases, with 14 bases between them. The CDR3 covers 15 residues. The DNA for the CDR3 is TGCGCCAGCAGCCAAGGAGGTGGAACAGCTTATGGCTACACCTTC. It yields the protein CASSQGGGTAYGYTF.

The rearrangement uses TRBV28 and TRBJ2-5, with 8 positions matching TRBD2. CDR1 and CDR2 from the germline V gene are MDHEN and SYDVKM. Trimming cost V 3 bases and J 7 bases; bases outside gene matches: 13. The CDR3 loop spans 16 amino acids. The CDR3, as DNA: TGTGCCAGCAGTTTCGTGACCGCGGGAGGCGGAGGGACCCAGTACTTC. Amino acids: CASSFVTAGGGGTQYF. Full variable domain (rest looked up from reference TRBV28 and TRBJ2-5): DVKVTQSSRYLVKRTGEKVFLECVQDMDHENMFWYRQDPGLGLRLIYFSYDVKMKEKGDIPEGYSVSREKKERFSLILESASTNQTSMYLCASSFVTAGGGGTQYFGPGTRLLVL.

Written as DNA, the CDR3 is TGTGCCAGCAGTTCCCCCTCAGGGATCGCCTACGAGCAGTACTTC. This sequence encodes CASSSPSGIAYEQYF. This sequence joins TRBV28 and TRBJ2-7; possibly TRBD1 for D (5 bases). Germline V gene lookup returns CDR1 MDHEN and CDR2 SYDVKM. The CDR3 has 15 amino acids. Trimming stripped 4 bases from V and 2 bases from J, with 15 bases between. The full variable domain, rest sourced from reference TRBV28 and TRBJ2-7, is DVKVTQSSRYLVKRTGEKVFLECVQDMDHENMFWYRQDPGLGLRLIYFSYDVKMKEKGDIPEGYSVSREKKERFSLILESASTNQTSMYLCASSSPSGIAYEQYFGPGTRLTVT.

This clone was recorded many times. J is TRBJ2-1 and V is TRBV5-4, with 11 bases that match TRBD1. Germline V lookup: CDR1 SGHNT, CDR2 YYREEE (reference sequence). The CDR3 length is 16 residues. V lost 4 bases to trimming and J lost 6 bases; unmatched junction nucleotides: 9. The CDR3 nucleotides are TGTGCCAGCAGCCACCGGGACAGGGGGTTGGGCAATGAGCAGTTCTTC. Translated: CASSHRDRGLGNEQFF.

About this clone: The same CDR3 also results from other DNA sequences found in this sample. This chain connects TRBV12-3 or TRBV12-4 to TRBJ1-1; no definite D call. The V and J ends lost 6 bases and 0 bases respectively, with 8 bases between them. The CDR3 contains 13 residues. The CDR3 sequence: CASSLGVNTEAFF. The CDR3, as DNA: TGTGCCAGCAGCCTTGGGGTGAACACTGAAGCTTTCTTT.

This rearrangement joins TRBV10-3 to TRBJ2-3, with 10 nucleotides matching TRBD1. The CDR3 runs 16 residues. Germline CDR1 ENHRY, CDR2 SYGVKD. Unmatched junction bases numbered 7, after V lost 2 bases and J lost 5 bases. The CDR3 DNA sequence: TGTGCCATCAGTGAGCGGGGGACAGGGGTAGGAGATACGCAGTATTTT. Protein sequence: CAISERGTGVGDTQYF.

V gene TRBV19 combines with J gene TRBJ2-7, with TRBD1 identical over 7 bases. After removal of 3 bases from V and 0 bases from J, the junction contained 8 bases not matched to a gene. Germline CDR1 is LNHDA and CDR2 is SQIVND (reference sequence). The CDR3 has 16 residues. This CDR3 is CASSIDGQVSSYEQYF. The CDR3 DNA is TGTGCCAGTAGTATCGACGGACAGGTTAGCTCCTACGAGCAGTACTTC.

The chain uses TRBV5-4 and TRBJ2-7, with TRBD1 identical over 9 bases. Trimming cost V 4 bases and J 3 bases; bases outside gene matches: 5. Germline V CDR1 and CDR2: SGHNT, YYREEE (reference sequence). The CDR3 sequence is 14 residues long. CDR3: CASSLDRGGYEQYF. As DNA, the CDR3 is TGTGCCAGCAGCCTAGACAGGGGGGGCTACGAGCAGTACTTC.

The sample holds a few counts of this clone. The chain is built from TRBV4-1 and TRBJ2-7; 10 bases align to TRBD1. V was pared by 1 base and J by 2 bases, with 5 bases of the junction left unmatched. This CDR3 has 16 amino acids. The V gene's germline CDR1 is MGHRA and CDR2 YSYEKL. In DNA form, the CDR3 reads TGCGCCAGCAGCCAAGTCGGGGGGACAGGGGCCTACGAGCAGTACTTC. Protein: CASSQVGGTGAYEQYF.

The chain couples TRBV30 to TRBJ1-6, with D uncertain. Germline CDR1 and CDR2: GTSNPN and SVGIG (reference sequence). Trimming cost V 5 bases and J 6 bases, with 14 bases left between them. The CDR3 spans 14 residues. In DNA form, the CDR3 reads TGTGCCTGGTGCGGGGTACGGGGTAATTCACCCCTCCACTTT. This codes for CAWCGVRGNSPLHF. Looking up the rest from reference TRBV30 and TRBJ1-6 gives the full variable domain: SQTIHQWPATLVQPVGSPLSLECTVEGTSNPNLYWYRQAAGRGLQLLFYSVGIGQISSEVPQNLSASRPQDRQFILSSKKLLLSDSGFYLCAWCGVRGNSPLHFGNGTRLTVT.

The rearrangement uses TRBV9 and TRBJ2-7; no firm D call. This CDR3 is 14 amino acids long. Between the trimmed V and J ends, which lost 3 bases and 0 bases, there was a span of 10 bases. Germline values: CDR1 SGDLS, CDR2 YYNGEE. CDR3 nucleotides: TGTGCCAGCAGCGACGACGGAACCTCCTACGAGCAGTACTTC. Residues: CASSDDGTSYEQYF.

This clone was recorded only once. The chain has TRBV5-3 and TRBJ1-1; D perhaps matches TRBD1 (6 bases). TRBV5-3 is marked as an open reading frame, function uncertain. The CDR3 is 15 residues long. Between the trimmed V and J ends, which lost 5 bases and 2 bases, there was a span of 16 bases. CDR3 residues: CARSLTRGTNTEAFF. The CDR3 DNA follows: TGTGCCAGAAGTTTGACTAGGGGGACCAACACTGAAGCTTTCTTT.

This sequence joins TRBV2 and TRBJ1-2, with a weak D call TRBD1 (6 bases). CDR3 length: 13 amino acids. With 0 bases removed from V and 4 bases from J, the gap between germline ends came to 6 bases. Per the germline V gene, CDR1 is SNHLY and CDR2 is FYNNEI. CDR3 protein: CASSEAGGYGYTF. The CDR3 bases are TGTGCCAGCAGTGAAGCAGGGGGCTATGGCTACACCTTC.

The genes are TRBV7-8 and TRBJ1-6; 9 positions match TRBD1. This CDR3 has 18 residues. The germline CDR1 and CDR2 sequences are SGHVS and FQNEAQ. J gave up 1 base and V 5 bases, and 9 bases lay outside the gene matches. For the CDR3, the DNA is TGTGCCAGCAGCGAGAACACAGGGGGCGCGTCCTATAATTCACCCCTCCACTTT. Residues: CASSENTGGASYNSPLHF.

The chain couples TRBV5-1 to TRBJ1-6, with a weak D call TRBD1 (6 bases). Trimming stripped 3 bases from V and 0 bases from J, with 13 bases between. Per the germline V gene, CDR1 is SGHRS and CDR2 is YFSETQ. CDR3 length equals 17 residues. The CDR3 bases are TGCGCCAGCAGCTCTGGACAGTTAAGCTCCTATAATTCACCCCTCCACTTT. Protein sequence: CASSSGQLSSYNSPLHF.

CDR3 sequence (DNA): TGTGCCAGCAGCTTTCGATCCCCCCCAGAGGAGCTGTTTTTT. This encodes CASSFRSPPEELFF. The chain links TRBV11-3 to TRBJ2-2; the D is unclear. V shed 3 bases and J shed 10 bases, with 15 bases lying between them. The CDR3 sequence is 14 residues long. Germline CDR1 and CDR2: SGHNT and YENEEA.

The V gene is TRBV27, the J gene TRBJ2-7, with 8 bases identical to TRBD2. With V trimmed by 2 bases and J by 0 bases, 12 bases remained unmatched. Germline V CDR1 and CDR2: MNHEY, SMNVEV (reference sequence). The CDR3 extends over 18 amino acids. CDR3 protein: CASSLGRSIAGSSYEQYF. The CDR3 DNA is TGTGCCAGCAGTTTAGGGCGCAGCATAGCGGGGTCCTCCTACGAGCAGTACTTC.